A selection of T cell receptor beta chains follows, all from one sample in a study of blood T cell repertoires in COVID-19. Sequencing was performed with immunoSEQ multiplex PCR; in TCRdb, only in-frame clones are kept and a portion is missing. Of about 170,000 clones listed, about 86% were seen once; the top ten hold about 3.5%. The source material was PBMCs or T cells enriched from blood (not recorded which). These receptors were collected from a woman in her 50s in a cohort exposed to, infected with or recovered from COVID-19 (not recorded which). CDR3s include the opening cysteine and the closing phenylalanine or tryptophan. D genes are given only for firm matches. Rows may omit the clone size; those that give it use once, few, many or a size class.

TRBD1	TRBV27	TRBJ1-6	NA	CASSLVSFTTGEDNSPLHF	TGTGCCAGCAGTTTGGTTTCGTTTACGACAGGGGAGGATAATTCACCCCTCCACTTT
NA	TRBV30	TRBJ1-2	many	CAWSTGPSNGYTF	TGTGCCTGGAGTACAGGCCCATCGAATGGCTACACCTTC
TRBD2	TRBV6-5	TRBJ2-1	few	CATTSGKGNEQFF	TGTGCCACGACTAGCGGGAAAGGCAATGAGCAGTTCTTC
NA	TRBV12-2	TRBJ1-5	few	CASRPSQSSNQPQHF	TGTGCAAGTCGCCCCTCCCAGTCTAGCAATCAGCCCCAGCATTTT
NA	TRBV7-8	TRBJ1-2	NA	CASSRTRGGSYGYTF	TGTGCCAGCAGCCGGACGAGGGGAGGGAGCTATGGCTACACCTTC
TRBD2	TRBV9	TRBJ2-3	few	CASSTRSGDTDTQYF	TGTGCCAGCAGCACGAGAAGCGGGGACACAGATACGCAGTATTTT
TRBD1	TRBV9	TRBJ1-1	NA	CASSLGQVLNTEAFF	TGTGCCAGCAGCTTAGGACAGGTTTTGAACACTGAAGCTTTCTTT
NA	TRBV7-9	TRBJ2-5	NA	CASSSKWAETQYF	TGTGCCAGCAGTTCTAAGTGGGCAGAGACCCAGTACTTC
NA	TRBV5-1	TRBJ2-2	NA	CASSLDPSLSTGELFF	TGCGCCAGCAGCTTGGACCCCTCGTTGAGCACCGGGGAGCTGTTTTTT
NA	TRBV6-5	TRBJ1-2	NA	CASNENPNYGYTF	TGTGCCAGCAACGAGAACCCTAACTATGGCTACACCTTC
NA	TRBV19	TRBJ2-3	NA	CAVRGSSTDTQYF	TGTGCCGTCCGGGGTTCTAGCACAGATACGCAGTATTTT
NA	TRBV6-1	TRBJ2-7	once	CASSEIEQAYEQYF	TGTGCCAGCAGTGAGATTGAACAAGCCTACGAGCAGTACTTC
NA	TRBV11-2	TRBJ1-1	once	CASSYQRETEAFF	TGTGCCAGCAGCTATCAGAGGGAAACTGAAGCTTTCTTT
NA	TRBV27	TRBJ2-7	few	CASRPGKTSYEQYF	TGTGCCAGCCGGCCGGGTAAAACGTCCTACGAGCAGTACTTC
NA	TRBV28	TRBJ1-1	NA	CAAPTPLSDTEAFF	TGTGCCGCACCCACCCCCCTTAGCGACACTGAAGCTTTCTTT
NA	TRBV27	TRBJ2-1	NA	CASSPLSNEQFF	TGTGCCAGCAGCCCCTTGAGTAATGAGCAGTTCTTC
TRBD1	TRBV28	TRBJ1-2	NA	CASSLGAGGGGYTF	TGTGCCAGCAGTTTAGGCGCAGGGGGCGGCGGCTACACCTTC
TRBD1	TRBV2	TRBJ1-5	NA	CASNPGQDNQPQHF	TGTGCCAGCAATCCGGGACAGGACAATCAGCCCCAGCATTTT
TRBD1	TRBV6-2/TRBV6-3	TRBJ2-7	NA	CASSRAGTGGLHEQYF	TGTGCCAGCAGTCGGGCCGGGACAGGGGGCCTTCATGAGCAGTACTTC
TRBD2	TRBV2	TRBJ2-3	NA	CASCGTSGTNTQYF	TGTGCCAGCTGCGGGACTAGCGGGACTAATACGCAGTATTTT
NA	TRBV6-2/TRBV6-3	TRBJ1-6	NA	CASSFEFRPPGRRNSPLHF	TGTGCCAGCAGTTTCGAATTCCGTCCTCCGGGTCGCCGGAATTCACCCCTCCACTTT
TRBD2	TRBV29-1	TRBJ2-1	once	CSVDGLAGVWQFF	TGCAGCGTTGATGGGTTAGCGGGAGTCTGGCAGTTCTTC
NA	TRBV27	TRBJ1-4	NA	CATSSGGNRGGEKLFF	TGTGCCACCTCCTCGGGGGGTAATCGGGGAGGTGAAAAACTGTTTTTT
NA	TRBV19	TRBJ1-4	NA	CASSIRATNEKLFF	TGTGCCAGTAGTATTCGTGCAACTAATGAAAAACTGTTTTTT
NA	TRBV5-6	TRBJ1-1	NA	CASSLESGLNTEAFF	TGTGCCAGCAGCTTGGAGTCAGGGTTGAACACTGAAGCTTTCTTT
TRBD2	TRBV3-1/TRBV3-2	TRBJ2-5	NA	CASSQASGTHF	TGTGCCAGCAGCCAAGCGAGCGGGACGCACTTC
NA	TRBV19	TRBJ2-3	NA	CASASGGIYVTQYF	TGTGCCAGCGCCTCGGGGGGCATTTATGTTACGCAGTATTTT
TRBD1	TRBV2	TRBJ2-7	NA	CASSVGQGYEQYF	TGTGCCAGCAGTGTAGGACAGGGGTACGAGCAGTACTTC
TRBD1	TRBV19	TRBJ1-1	NA	CASRPRKQGISSTEAFF	TGTGCCAGTAGACCTCGGAAACAGGGGATAAGTTCCACTGAAGCTTTCTTT
NA	TRBV28	TRBJ1-1	few	CASSLPGVNTEAFF	TGTGCCAGCAGTTTACCAGGGGTGAACACTGAAGCTTTCTTT
TRBD2	TRBV3-1/TRBV3-2	TRBJ2-1	NA	CASSQGGSGTSSYNEQFF	TGTGCCAGCAGCCAAGGGGGGTCCGGGACTAGCTCCTACAATGAGCAGTTCTTC
NA	TRBV24-1	TRBJ2-3	NA	CATSDHGSARDTQYF	TGTGCCACCAGTGACCACGGGAGTGCTCGGGATACGCAGTATTTT
NA	TRBV29-1	TRBJ2-7	NA	CSALGDYEQYF	TGCAGCGCATTAGGGGATTACGAGCAGTACTTC
NA	TRBV29-1	TRBJ1-1	NA	CSVEDIRTEAFF	TGCAGCGTTGAAGACATCAGAACTGAAGCTTTCTTT
NA	TRBV19	TRBJ2-7	NA	CASSPLRQGGDEQYF	TGTGCCAGTAGTCCTCTCCGACAGGGCGGGGACGAGCAGTACTTC
NA	TRBV9	TRBJ1-6	NA	CASSPHPGGSPLHF	TGTGCCAGCAGCCCTCACCCCGGGGGTTCACCCCTCCACTTT
TRBD2	TRBV7-6	TRBJ2-1	once	CASSETSGSYNEQFF	TGTGCCAGCAGCGAGACTAGCGGGTCTTACAATGAGCAGTTCTTC
TRBD2	TRBV18	TRBJ2-3	NA	CASSQTSGSKIDTQYF	TGTGCCAGCTCACAGACTAGCGGATCAAAGATAGATACGCAGTATTTT
NA	TRBV28	TRBJ2-2	NA	CASRQETTGELFF	TGTGCCAGTCGACAGGAGACCACCGGGGAGCTGTTTTTT
NA	TRBV7-9	TRBJ1-2	NA	CASSPYREEGGYTF	TGTGCCAGCAGCCCCTATCGGGAGGAGGGTGGCTACACCTTC
NA	TRBV5-1	TRBJ2-1	medium-sized	CASNGEYEQFF	TGCGCCAGCAACGGGGAGTATGAGCAGTTCTTC
NA	TRBV7-3	TRBJ1-3	NA	CASSLIVGVTGNTIYF	TGTGCCAGCAGCCTTATCGTAGGGGTCACTGGAAACACCATATATTTT
TRBD2	TRBV5-1	TRBJ2-3	NA	CASSLDLGLAISDTQYF	TGCGCCAGCAGCTTGGATTTGGGACTAGCGATATCGGATACGCAGTATTTT
TRBD1	TRBV6-1	TRBJ2-7	NA	CASSGRGQGNPYEQYF	TGTGCCAGCAGTGGGAGGGGACAGGGGAATCCCTACGAGCAGTACTTC
TRBD1	TRBV6-5	TRBJ1-4	NA	CASDRGAYEKLFF	TGTGCCAGCGACAGGGGCGCGTATGAAAAACTGTTTTTT
NA	TRBV20-1	TRBJ1-2	NA	CSARGGQGNTF	TGCAGTGCTAGAGGGGGACAAGGTAACACCTTC